One T cell receptor beta chain is described in this entry. These data originate in a study of CD8 T cells in Susac syndrome. An amount of RNA that ranged from roughly 0.5 to 1 ug was reverse transcribed with random hexamers. One entry per CDR3 protein results from TCRdb running MiXCR on the immunoSEQ multiplex PCR reads. The sample has roughly 180,000 distinct CDR3 sequences, about 95% seen once; the top ten hold 0.085% to 0.12%. V was clipped by 3 bases and J by 8 bases, with 11 bases between them. This CDR3 has 12 residues. The germline CDR1 and CDR2 sequences are DFQATT and SNEGSKA (reference sequence). CD8+ and CD4+ blood T cells underwent TCR beta sequencing. Age- and sex-matched healthy donors served as the control group.

The gene calls are TRBV20-1 and TRBJ2-1; D is undetermined. The receptor was isolated from a human donor in good health. The sequencing sample was made of CD4+ T cells from PBMCs. CDR3 amino acids: CSASVLKDEQFF. The CDR3 DNA is TGCAGTGCTAGCGTACTGAAAGATGAGCAGTTCTTC.